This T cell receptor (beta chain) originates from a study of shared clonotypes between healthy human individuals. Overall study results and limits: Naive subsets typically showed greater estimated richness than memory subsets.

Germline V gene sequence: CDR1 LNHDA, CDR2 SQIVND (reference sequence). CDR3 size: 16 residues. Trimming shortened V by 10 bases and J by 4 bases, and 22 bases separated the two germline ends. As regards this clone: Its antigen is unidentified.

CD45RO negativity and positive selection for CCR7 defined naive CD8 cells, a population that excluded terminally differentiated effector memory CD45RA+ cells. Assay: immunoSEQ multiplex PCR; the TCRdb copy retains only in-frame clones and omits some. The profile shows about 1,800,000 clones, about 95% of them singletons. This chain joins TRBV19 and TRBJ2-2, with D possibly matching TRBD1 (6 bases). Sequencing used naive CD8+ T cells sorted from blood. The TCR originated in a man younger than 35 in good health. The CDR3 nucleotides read TGTGCCACCCAAAAAAGGGACATCGGGTCCACCGGGGAGCTGTTTTTT. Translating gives CATQKRDIGSTGELFF.